Listed here are 14 T cell receptor beta chains from one sample, sequenced in a study of response to subunit inactivated influenza vaccine. TCRdb re-called the RT-PCR reads with MiXCR, one entry per CDR3 protein. The sample lists some 150,000 distinct CDR3 sequences, 12% occurring once. The same sample was also studied in work on T cells expressing NK-cell markers. According to that study: TCR beta cDNA was made by 5'RACE template switching with UMIs.

Sequences were derived from CD8+ T cells sorted from PBMCs, sampled about 11 days after vaccination. Receptors originate from a man in his fifties or sixties who received an inactivated influenza vaccine.

This clonotype was observed many times. This sequence joins TRBV28 and TRBJ2-7, with D maybe TRBD1 (6 bases). This CDR3 region has 11 residues. Trimming shortened V by 6 bases and J by 4 bases, and 7 bases separated the two germline ends. Germline CDR1 reads MDHEN; CDR2 reads SYDVKM. CDR3: CASSTGYEQYF. CDR3 in DNA: TGTGCCAGCAGCACAGGGTACGAGCAGTACTTC.

V and J are TRBV7-9 and TRBJ2-7; D is possibly TRBD1 or TRBD2 (5 bases each). The CDR3 loop spans 14 amino acids. V lost 5 bases and J lost 6, with 17 bases in between. Germline V lookup: CDR1 SEHNR, CDR2 FQNEAQ (reference sequence). The CDR3 DNA is TGTGCCAGCAGCGGGGGACCTTTTGGGGGCGAGCAGTACTTC. As protein: CASSGGPFGGEQYF.

In its sample, this clonotype was seen a few times. The chain carries TRBV3-1 and TRBJ2-7; D is possibly TRBD1 (6 bases). The CDR3 runs 15 residues. The germline V gene has CDR1 LGHDT and CDR2 YNNKEL (reference sequence). With 3 bases removed from V and 2 bases from J, the gap between germline ends came to 14 bases. In DNA form, the CDR3 reads TGTGCCAGCAGCCACTGGGACACCGGGGCCTACGAGCAGTACTTC. Translating it yields CASSHWDTGAYEQYF.

The J gene is TRBJ1-1, the V gene TRBV18; 8 bases agree with TRBD1. V lost 3 bases to trimming and J lost 7 bases; unmatched junction nucleotides: 4. In germline, CDR1 is KGHSH, CDR2 LQKENI. The CDR3 extends over 13 amino acids. The CDR3 DNA is TGTGCCAGCTCACCGTGGACAGGGAATGAAGCTTTCTTT. As protein: CASSPWTGNEAFF.

This clonotype has more than one count but fewer than ten. Here the CDR3 reads CASSYRGVRGDEQFF. In DNA, the CDR3 is TGTGCCAGCAGTTACCGGGGGGTCCGGGGAGATGAGCAGTTCTTC. The chain couples TRBV27 to TRBJ2-1, with 7 bases fitting TRBD2. Per the germline V gene, CDR1 is MNHEY and CDR2 is SMNVEV (reference sequence). Trimming took 4 bases from V and 8 from J; bases not matched to a gene: 11. The CDR3 consists of 15 residues.

This rearrangement joins TRBV9 to TRBJ2-5, with a tentative D call TRBD1 (6 bases). The CDR3 extends over 13 amino acids. Germline assignment: CDR1 SGDLS and CDR2 YYNGEE. The V gene lost 4 bases and the J gene lost 4 bases, with 11 bases spanning the gap. The CDR3 reads CASSFGTLETQYF. The CDR3 DNA follows: TGTGCCAGCAGCTTCGGGACATTAGAGACCCAGTACTTC.

The rearrangement joins TRBV7-2 to TRBJ2-1, with D unclear. Germline V gives CDR1 SGHTA, CDR2 FQGNSA. This CDR3 is 14 amino acids long. The V and J ends lost 7 bases and 1 base respectively, with 11 bases between them. CDR3 DNA: TGTGCCAGCAACCTGGATCCGTCCTACAATGAGCAGTTCTTC. Its protein product is CASNLDPSYNEQFF. The variable domain in full, completed from reference TRBV7-2 and TRBJ2-1, reads GAGVSQSPSNKVTEKGKDVELRCDPISGHTALYWYRQSLGQGLEFLIYFQGNSAPDKSGLPSDRFSAERTGGSVSTLTIQRTQQEDSAVYLCASNLDPSYNEQFFGPGTRLTVL.

Only a few counts were recorded for this clonotype. This sequence joins TRBV6-2 or TRBV6-3 and TRBJ2-1, with D maybe TRBD2 (6 bases). Germline assignment: CDR1 MNHEY and CDR2 SVGEGT. The CDR3 runs to 13 residues. The V end lost 10 bases, the J end lost 9 bases, and 19 bases lay between the germline ends. The CDR3 reads CATGYRTIGEQFF. The CDR3 nucleotides are TGTGCCACCGGATACCGGACTATCGGTGAGCAGTTCTTC.

This clonotype was detected a few times. The chain joins TRBV6-2 or TRBV6-3 to TRBJ2-1; no clear D gene. Germline V gene sequence: CDR1 MNHEY, CDR2 SVGEGT. Trimming shortened V by 6 bases and J by 0 bases, and 15 bases separated the two germline ends. The CDR3 has 16 residues. CDR3 amino acids: CASSDEEWSSYNEQFF. The CDR3 DNA follows: TGTGCCAGCAGCGACGAGGAGTGGAGCTCCTACAATGAGCAGTTCTTC.

This clonotype has more than one count but fewer than ten. The chain is built from TRBV24-1 and TRBJ2-1, with 9 nucleotides matching TRBD1. The CDR3 is 16 residues long. V was pared by 4 bases and J by 7 bases, with 10 bases of the junction left unmatched. Germline CDR1 is KGHDR and CDR2 is SFDVKD. CDR3 loop: CATSETGTGFMNEQFF. The CDR3 bases are TGTGCCACCAGTGAGACCGGGACAGGGTTCATGAATGAGCAGTTCTTC.

There are a few counts of this clonotype. The chain has TRBV27 and TRBJ2-1; D might be TRBD2 (7 bases). V was cut by 5 bases and J by 7 bases, with 24 bases left in between. Germline V lookup: CDR1 MNHEY, CDR2 SMNVEV (reference sequence). This CDR3 is built from 17 residues. This CDR3 reads CASSRPMFGRGLNEQFF. The CDR3, as DNA: TGTGCCAGCAGTCGACCGATGTTTGGGAGGGGGTTAAATGAGCAGTTCTTC.

This clonotype was seen repeatedly, ten times or more. The V and J genes are TRBV6-1 and TRBJ2-7; no firm D call. V was cut by 7 bases and J by 1 base, with 11 bases left in between. Germline V gene lookup returns CDR1 MNHNS and CDR2 SASEGT. This CDR3 is 13 amino acids long. CDR3 DNA: TGTGCCAGCAACGGGCTGAATTCCTACGAGCAGTACTTC. Translation gives CASNGLNSYEQYF.

This clonotype was found a few times. The chain couples TRBV29-1 to TRBJ2-2; D uncertain. This CDR3 spans 13 amino acids. V dropped 1 base and J dropped 6 bases, with 9 bases sitting between them. Per germline, CDR1 SQVTM and CDR2 ANQGSEA. CDR3 amino acids: CSVEVGPAGELFF. In DNA form, the CDR3 reads TGCAGCGTTGAAGTGGGTCCGGCCGGGGAGCTGTTTTTT.

This chain links TRBV19 with TRBJ1-5; tentatively, D is TRBD1 (6 bases). This CDR3 is built from 17 residues. The V end was cut by 5 bases, the J end by 0 bases, with 17 bases between. Per germline, CDR1 LNHDA and CDR2 SQIVND (reference sequence). CDR3 coding DNA: TGTGCCAGTAGTCCGTTCTGGACAGACTATAGCAATCAGCCCCAGCATTTT. Residues: CASSPFWTDYSNQPQHF.